The T cell receptor beta chain described here comes from a study of Tregs in tolerant kidney transplant recipients. Turning to the study itself: Recipients received nonmyeloablative bone marrow transplants from related graft donors, with transient mixed chimerism. Findings and limits, study-wide: The small number of patients limits these findings pending further validation. Some patients' samples used different primers over time, so nucleotide sequences weren't comparable.

Unstimulated Tregs (CD4+CD25+CD127-) and CD4+CD25- non-Tregs were sorted from PBMCs. Of note for this clone: Antigen unknown. From the germline J gene comes the end of the CDR3, since the read stops 3 residues before it.

Using immunoSEQ multiplex PCR, the repertoire was profiled, and TCRdb retains in-frame clones only, with some absent. Its clone listing holds roughly 30,000 clones. V gave up 5 bases and J gave up 8 bases; unmatched junction bases: 4. The CDR3 covers 14 residues. The germline V gene has CDR1 SGHAT and CDR2 FQNNGV. This clonotype originated in a human donor who received a combined kidney and bone marrow transplant. The genes are TRBV11-2 and TRBJ2-1, with 12 bases that match TRBD1. The sequencing here drew on CD8+ T cells from blood, taken before the transplant. The CDR3 DNA, read in part, is TGTGCCAGCAGCCACGGGACAGGGGGCTATGAG. Its protein is CASSHGTGGYE. The full CDR3 sequence reads CASSHGTGGYEQFF.